The rows below give T cell receptor beta chains drawn from one sample of a study of blood T cell repertoires in COVID-19. Using immunoSEQ multiplex PCR, the repertoire was profiled, and TCRdb retains in-frame clones only, with some absent. The sample has about 270,000 clones; 86% are singletons. Material for sequencing was peripheral blood. Source of these receptors: a woman aged 25 to 39 with COVID-19, enrolled during active disease. Both conserved end residues are part of each CDR3. The order of the fields is clone size, J gene, D gene, V gene, CDR3 protein, CDR3 DNA. The D gene is left open where the match is weak. Not all rows give a size; the values are once, few, many and, for expanded clones, a class.

few | TRBJ2-1 | TRBD1 | TRBV13 | CASSFGRGPYNEQFF | TGTGCCAGCAGCTTTGGCAGGGGGCCTTACAATGAGCAGTTCTTC
. | TRBJ1-1 | TRBD1 | TRBV5-6 | CASSFGQGAFTEAFF | TGTGCCAGCAGCTTTGGACAGGGGGCATTCACTGAAGCTTTCTTT
. | TRBJ2-2 | TRBD1 | TRBV19 | CASKLTGGTGELFF | TGTGCCAGTAAACTTACAGGGGGCACCGGGGAGCTGTTTTTT
. | TRBJ1-5 | TRBD1 | TRBV2 | CASSTTGTGYQPQHF | TGTGCCAGCAGTACCACCGGGACAGGGTATCAGCCCCAGCATTTT
. | TRBJ1-3 | . | TRBV15 | CATSRDSGPGASFSGNTIYF | TGTGCCACCAGCAGAGATAGCGGTCCCGGGGCTTCGTTCTCTGGAAACACCATATATTTT
few | TRBJ2-2 | TRBD2 | TRBV30 | CAWTLAGNTGELFF | TGTGCCTGGACGCTAGCGGGGAACACCGGGGAGCTGTTTTTT
. | TRBJ1-6 | . | TRBV21-1 | CASSTQTGKNSPLHF | TGTGCCAGCAGCACTCAGACAGGGAAGAATTCACCCCTCCACTTT
many | TRBJ1-1 | TRBD1 | TRBV19 | CASSIDLQGPEAFF | TGTGCCAGTAGTATAGATCTACAGGGGCCTGAAGCTTTCTTT
few | TRBJ1-1 | . | TRBV28 | CASSHPPGGGTEAFF | TGTGCCAGCAGTCACCCGCCGGGGGGGGGCACTGAAGCTTTCTTT
. | TRBJ1-4 | . | TRBV7-7 | CASSTGGVGEKLFF | TGTGCCAGCAGCACCGGGGGTGTGGGTGAAAAACTGTTTTTT
. | TRBJ2-2 | TRBD2 | TRBV14 | CASSQRPLAGVTGELFF | TGTGCCAGCAGCCAACGCCCGCTAGCGGGGGTGACCGGGGAGCTGTTTTTT
. | TRBJ2-1 | TRBD2 | TRBV7-9 | CASSFTSGPYNEQFF | TGTGCCAGCAGCTTCACTAGCGGGCCATACAATGAGCAGTTCTTC
once | TRBJ1-2 | . | TRBV13 | CASSFGRSRGYTF | TGTGCCAGCAGCTTCGGCAGGTCTCGGGGCTACACCTTC
once | TRBJ2-3 | TRBD2 | TRBV2 | CASYGGGTDTQYF | TGTGCCAGCTATGGCGGGGGGACAGATACGCAGTATTTT
. | TRBJ1-1 | . | TRBV7-8 | CASSLDLLPGHDTEAFF | TGTGCCAGCAGCTTAGACCTACTTCCCGGACACGACACTGAAGCTTTCTTT
. | TRBJ1-1 | . | TRBV6-5 | CASRRGGGLNTEAFF | TGTGCCAGCAGGAGGGGCGGGGGACTGAACACTGAAGCTTTCTTT
. | TRBJ2-3 | TRBD2 | TRBV7-7 | CASSFSGGKTDTQYF | TGTGCCAGCAGCTTTAGCGGGGGCAAGACAGATACGCAGTATTTT
. | TRBJ1-1 | . | TRBV6-5 | CASNHRERVTEAFF | TGTGCCAGCAACCACAGGGAGAGGGTCACTGAAGCTTTCTTT
. | TRBJ1-1 | . | TRBV2 | CASSEFSRPEAFF | TGTGCCAGCAGTGAATTTAGCCGACCTGAAGCTTTCTTT
. | TRBJ2-1 | TRBD2 | TRBV14 | CASSQTRGFYNEQFF | TGTGCCAGCAGCCAAACGCGGGGGTTCTACAATGAGCAGTTCTTC
. | TRBJ2-1 | TRBD1 | TRBV30 | CASPTGGGTRNEQFF | TGTGCCTCCCCGACAGGGGGGGGAACTAGGAATGAGCAGTTCTTC
. | TRBJ1-2 | . | TRBV9 | CASSSLGSPYGYTF | TGTGCCAGCAGCTCCTTAGGTAGCCCCTATGGCTACACCTTC
once | TRBJ1-3 | . | TRBV5-1 | CASSFRGQPNGNTIYF | TGCGCCAGCAGCTTCAGAGGACAGCCGAATGGAAACACCATATATTTT
. | TRBJ2-5 | TRBD2 | TRBV5-6 | CASSLSGGAYQETQYF | TGTGCCAGCAGCTTGAGCGGGGGGGCGTACCAAGAGACCCAGTACTTC
once | TRBJ2-7 | . | TRBV4-1 | CASSPAVSTGEQYF | TGCGCCAGCAGCCCAGCTGTCAGTACGGGCGAGCAGTACTTC
. | TRBJ2-5 | . | TRBV2 | CASSEKRGFQETQYF | TGTGCCAGCAGTGAAAAGAGGGGGTTCCAAGAGACCCAGTACTTC
. | TRBJ2-1 | . | TRBV5-4 | CASSFGDSEQFF | TGTGCCAGCAGCTTTGGGGACTCCGAGCAGTTCTTC
. | TRBJ2-5 | . | TRBV28 | CASSPLRGGEETQYF | TGTGCCAGCAGTCCCCTCCGGGGCGGGGAAGAGACCCAGTACTTC
. | TRBJ2-7 | . | TRBV6-5 | CASSYSWDTEQYF | TGTGCCAGCAGTTACTCTTGGGACACGGAGCAGTACTTC
. | TRBJ1-1 | TRBD1 | TRBV27 | CASSSQGAKTEAFF | TGTGCCAGCAGTTCTCAGGGGGCGAAGACTGAAGCTTTCTTT
. | TRBJ2-7 | TRBD1 | TRBV5-1 | CASSSTGRNPLEQYF | TGCGCCAGCAGCTCGACAGGGCGAAACCCCCTCGAGCAGTACTTC
. | TRBJ1-2 | TRBD1 | TRBV10-1 | CASSMDRADYGYTF | TGCGCCAGCAGTATGGACAGGGCGGACTATGGCTACACCTTC
. | TRBJ2-1 | TRBD2 | TRBV13 | CASWERGGSYNEQFF | TGTGCCAGCTGGGAGCGGGGGGGTTCCTACAATGAGCAGTTCTTC
. | TRBJ2-1 | TRBD1 | TRBV7-2 | CASSPSAIQGANEQFF | TGTGCCAGCAGCCCATCGGCCATCCAGGGGGCCAATGAGCAGTTCTTC
few | TRBJ1-1 | . | TRBV4-2 | CASKSQRNTEAFF | TGTGCCAGCAAATCACAGAGGAACACTGAAGCTTTCTTT
. | TRBJ1-2 | TRBD1 | TRBV29-1 | CSVRQGASYGYTF | TGCAGCGTTAGACAGGGGGCGAGCTATGGCTACACCTTC
once | TRBJ2-7 | TRBD1 | TRBV19 | CASRRRTGAYEQYF | TGTGCCAGCCGAAGGCGGACAGGAGCCTACGAGCAGTACTTC
. | TRBJ2-7 | TRBD2 | TRBV6-1 | CASTPLSGPAYEQYF | TGTGCCAGCACCCCCCTTAGCGGGCCGGCCTACGAGCAGTACTTC
. | TRBJ2-2 | TRBD1 | TRBV5-1 | CASSFDRADGELFF | TGCGCCAGCAGCTTTGACAGGGCGGACGGGGAGCTGTTTTTT
. | TRBJ1-2 | . | TRBV29-1 | CSVAFGQGPEGYTF | TGCAGCGTTGCATTTGGGCAGGGGCCGGAAGGCTACACCTTC
. | TRBJ1-1 | . | TRBV4-1 | CASSAGFTEAFF | TGCGCCAGCAGCGCGGGGTTCACTGAAGCTTTCTTT
. | TRBJ2-5 | TRBD2 | TRBV5-4 | CASSLGEGRPGTQYF | TGTGCCAGCAGCTTGGGGGAGGGGCGGCCTGGGACCCAGTACTTC
. | TRBJ1-2 | TRBD1 | TRBV18 | CASSPPGQGHYGYTF | TGTGCCAGCTCACCACCGGGACAGGGGCATTATGGCTACACCTTC
once | TRBJ1-1 | . | TRBV14 | CASSQVSVNTEAFF | TGTGCCAGCAGCCAAGTGTCTGTGAACACTGAAGCTTTCTTT
. | TRBJ2-7 | TRBD1 | TRBV7-7 | CASSSPRDRGPRAPYEQYF | TGTGCCAGCAGCTCACCCCGGGACAGGGGGCCCAGAGCCCCTTACGAGCAGTACTTC
once | TRBJ1-1 | TRBD1 | TRBV15 | CATSRLTGGSEAFF | TGTGCCACCAGCAGGCTGACAGGGGGCTCTGAAGCTTTCTTT
. | TRBJ2-7 | . | TRBV6-2/TRBV6-3 | CASSQTGYSYEQYF | TGTGCCAGCAGCCAAACAGGGTACTCCTACGAGCAGTACTTC
. | TRBJ1-1 | . | TRBV14 | CASSPMGGYVAFF | TGTGCCAGCAGCCCTATGGGGGGGTACGTAGCTTTCTTT
. | TRBJ2-7 | . | TRBV27 | CAVGSRGYEQYF | TGTGCCGTGGGAAGTCGGGGGTACGAGCAGTACTTC
few | TRBJ1-2 | . | TRBV7-9 | CASRDSRQAPYGGYTF | TGTGCCAGCAGGGATTCTCGACAGGCCCCCTACGGTGGCTACACCTTC
. | TRBJ1-2 | . | TRBV19 | CASSVGTWGYTF | TGTGCCAGTAGTGTCGGGACTTGGGGCTACACCTTC
. | TRBJ1-2 | TRBD1 | TRBV19 | CASSTQTTGVQSLGGYTF | TGTGCCAGTAGTACGCAGACGACAGGGGTTCAATCTCTCGGTGGCTACACCTTC